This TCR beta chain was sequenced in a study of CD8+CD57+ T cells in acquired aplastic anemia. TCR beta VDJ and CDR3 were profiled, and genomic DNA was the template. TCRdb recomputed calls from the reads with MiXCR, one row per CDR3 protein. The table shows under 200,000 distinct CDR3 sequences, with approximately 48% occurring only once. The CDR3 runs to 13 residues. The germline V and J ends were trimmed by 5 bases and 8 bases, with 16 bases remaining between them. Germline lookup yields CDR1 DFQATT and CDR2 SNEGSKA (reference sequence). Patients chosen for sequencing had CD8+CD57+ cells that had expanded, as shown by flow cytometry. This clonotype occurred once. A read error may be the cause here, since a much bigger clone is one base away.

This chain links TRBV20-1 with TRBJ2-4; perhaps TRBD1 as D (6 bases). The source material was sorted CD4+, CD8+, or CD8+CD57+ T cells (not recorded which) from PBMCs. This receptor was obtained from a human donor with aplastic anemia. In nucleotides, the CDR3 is TGCAGTGCTCCTCGGACAGTGGGGTACATTCAGTACTTC. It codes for CSAPRTVGYIQYF.